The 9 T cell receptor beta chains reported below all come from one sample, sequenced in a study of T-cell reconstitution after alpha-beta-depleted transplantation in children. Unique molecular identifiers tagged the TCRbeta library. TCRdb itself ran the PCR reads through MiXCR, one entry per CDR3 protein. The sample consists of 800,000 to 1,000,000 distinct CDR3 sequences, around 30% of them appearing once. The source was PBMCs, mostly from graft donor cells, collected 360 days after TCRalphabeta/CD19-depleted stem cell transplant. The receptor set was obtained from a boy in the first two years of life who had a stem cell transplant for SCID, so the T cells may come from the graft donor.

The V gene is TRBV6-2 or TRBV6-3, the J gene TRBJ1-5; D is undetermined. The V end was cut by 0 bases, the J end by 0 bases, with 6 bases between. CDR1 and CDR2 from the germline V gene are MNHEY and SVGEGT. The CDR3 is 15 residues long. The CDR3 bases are TGTGCCAGCAGTTACTCGATGGGTAGCAATCAGCCCCAGCATTTT. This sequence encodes CASSYSMGSNQPQHF.

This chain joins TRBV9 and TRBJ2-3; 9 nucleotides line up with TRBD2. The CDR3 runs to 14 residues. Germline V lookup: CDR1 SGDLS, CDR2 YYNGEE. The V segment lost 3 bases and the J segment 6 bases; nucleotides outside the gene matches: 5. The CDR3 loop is CASSARGGADTQYF. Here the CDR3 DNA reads TGTGCCAGCAGCGCCCGCGGGGGGGCTGATACGCAGTATTTT.

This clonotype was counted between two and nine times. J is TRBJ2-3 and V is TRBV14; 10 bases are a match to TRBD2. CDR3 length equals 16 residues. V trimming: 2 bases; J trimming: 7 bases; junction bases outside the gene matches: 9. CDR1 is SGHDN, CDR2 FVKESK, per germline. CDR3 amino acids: CASSQLLAGAGNTQYF. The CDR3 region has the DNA TGTGCCAGCAGCCAACTCCTAGCGGGGGCCGGGAATACGCAGTATTTT. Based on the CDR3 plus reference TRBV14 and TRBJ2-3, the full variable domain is EAGVTQFPSHSVIEKGQTVTLRCDPISGHDNLYWYRRVMGKEIKFLLHFVKESKQDESGMPNNRFLAERTGGTYSTLKVQPAELEDSGVYFCASSQLLAGAGNTQYFGPGTRLTVL.

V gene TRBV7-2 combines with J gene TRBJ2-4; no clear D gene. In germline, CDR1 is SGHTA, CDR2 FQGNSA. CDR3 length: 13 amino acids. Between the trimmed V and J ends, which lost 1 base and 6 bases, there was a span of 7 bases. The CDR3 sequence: CASSLGRGNIQYF. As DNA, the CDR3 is TGTGCCAGCAGCTTAGGACGAGGAAACATTCAGTACTTC.

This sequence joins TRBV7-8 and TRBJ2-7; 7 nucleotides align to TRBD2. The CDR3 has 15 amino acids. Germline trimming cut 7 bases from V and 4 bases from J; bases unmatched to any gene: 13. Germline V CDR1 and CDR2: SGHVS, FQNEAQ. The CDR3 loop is CASTKSVGGGYEQYF. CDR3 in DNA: TGTGCCAGCACCAAGTCCGTGGGCGGGGGTTACGAGCAGTACTTC.

The CDR3, as DNA: TGTGCCAGCAGCAAAGGGACGGTCCGAGGAGAGACCCAGTACTTC. It specifies CASSKGTVRGETQYF. The rearrangement links TRBV6-1 to TRBJ2-5; TRBD1 or TRBD2 may be the D gene (5 bases each). The V gene's germline CDR1 is MNHNS and CDR2 SASEGT. This CDR3 is built from 15 residues. Trimming stripped 6 bases from V and 4 bases from J, with 18 bases between.

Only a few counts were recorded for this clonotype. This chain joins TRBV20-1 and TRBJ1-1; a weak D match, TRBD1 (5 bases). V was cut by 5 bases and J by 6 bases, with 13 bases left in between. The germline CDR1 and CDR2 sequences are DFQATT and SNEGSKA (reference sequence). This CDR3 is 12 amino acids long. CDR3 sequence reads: CSAGGRAAEAFF. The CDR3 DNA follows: TGCAGTGCTGGGGGACGGGCCGCTGAAGCTTTCTTT.

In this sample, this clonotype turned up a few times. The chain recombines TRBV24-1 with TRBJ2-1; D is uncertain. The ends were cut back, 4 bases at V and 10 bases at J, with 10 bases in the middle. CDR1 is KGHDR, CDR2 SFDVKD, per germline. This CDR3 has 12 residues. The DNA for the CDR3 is TGTGCCACCAGTGACCCCGGATCCGAGCAGTTCTTC. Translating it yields CATSDPGSEQFF.

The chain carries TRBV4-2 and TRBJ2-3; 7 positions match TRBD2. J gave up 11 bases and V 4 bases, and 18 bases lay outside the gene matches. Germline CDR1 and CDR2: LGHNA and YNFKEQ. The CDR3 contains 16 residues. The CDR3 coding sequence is TGTGCCAGCAGCCCAGCGGGGACCGACCCGAAAAAGGTGCAGTATTTT. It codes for CASSPAGTDPKKVQYF.